The 14 T cell receptor beta chains listed next were all sequenced from one sample in a study of cytomegalovirus exposure and HLA in healthy donors (dated 2017 in TCRdb). Preparation of the library involved the immunoSEQ multiplex PCR assay. The multiplex PCR relied on a mix of 60 forward primers for TCR Vbeta segments and 13 reverse primers for TCR Jbeta segments. TCRdb carries this immuneACCESS record with in-frame sequences only. Its versions omit some clonotypes, under half of them owing to an unresolved V gene in the studies checked, with the rest unexplained. The sample table contains 150,000 to 200,000 clones; only one count was recorded for about 85% of them. The biggest ten clones account for nearly 0.4% of the sample. What was sequenced was PBMCs. The receptors shown here come from a male donor in good health and CMV-seropositive.

The V call is TRBV7-3, the J call TRBJ2-7; the match to TRBD2 covers 9 bases. V gave up 4 bases and J gave up 6 bases; unmatched junction bases: 16. CDR1 and CDR2 from the germline V gene are SGHTA and FQGTGA. The CDR3 covers 17 residues. This chain's CDR3 is CASSSLAGIAGASEQYF. The CDR3, as DNA: TGTGCCAGCAGCTCCCTCGCAGGAATAGCGGGAGCTAGCGAGCAGTACTTC.

This clone was seen only once. In DNA form, the CDR3 reads TGTGCCAGCCCACAACTCGGGAGCACAGATACGCAGTATTTT. Its translation: CASPQLGSTDTQYF. V gene TRBV7-9 combines with J gene TRBJ2-3; D is undetermined. V was shortened by 8 bases and J by 0 bases, with 12 bases between the two germline ends. CDR3 size: 14 residues. Germline V lookup: CDR1 SEHNR, CDR2 FQNEAQ (reference sequence). Combining the CDR3 with reference TRBV7-9 and TRBJ2-3 gives the whole variable domain DTGVSQNPRHKITKRGQNVTFRCDPISEHNRLYWYRQTLGQGPEFLTYFQNEAQLEKSRLLSDRFSAERPKGSFSTLEIQRTEQGDSAMYLCASPQLGSTDTQYFGPGTRLTVL.

The V and J genes are TRBV19 and TRBJ1-1, with no clear D. CDR3 length equals 14 residues. Looked up from germline, CDR1 is LNHDA and CDR2 is SQIVND (reference sequence). V was shortened by 4 bases and J by 0 bases, with 9 bases between the two germline ends. The CDR3 loop is CASSTQNMNTEAFF. The DNA of the CDR3 is TGTGCCAGTAGTACACAGAACATGAACACTGAAGCTTTCTTT.

J is TRBJ1-4 and V is TRBV4-3; tentative D call: TRBD1 (6 bases). The CDR3 runs to 12 residues. V lost 4 bases and J 13 bases, leaving 13 bases between the germline ends. Germline CDR1 LGHNA, CDR2 YSLEER. The CDR3 here is CASSLTGSGLFF. The CDR3, as DNA: TGCGCCAGCAGCCTCACAGGGTCGGGACTGTTTTTT.

The chain uses TRBV6-6 and TRBJ2-7; 7 bases match TRBD1. The V and J ends lost 6 bases and 10 bases, in that order; junction bases with no gene match: 6. This CDR3 comprises 11 residues. The germline CDR1 and CDR2 sequences are MNHNY and SVGAGI (reference sequence). CDR3 sequence: CASSPGTVQYF. CDR3 bases: TGTGCCAGCAGCCCCGGGACAGTACAGTACTTC.

This clone was seen a single time. The V gene is TRBV6-5, the J gene TRBJ1-1; the D gene is possibly TRBD1 (6 bases). Trimming pared 7 bases from V and 1 base from J, leaving 13 bases between. Germline V lookup: CDR1 MNHEY, CDR2 SVGAGI. The CDR3 loop spans 14 amino acids. The DNA of the CDR3 is TGTGCCAGCACTCTGGGGGCCACGAACACTGAAGCTTTCTTT. Residues: CASTLGATNTEAFF.

This clone has only a few counts. V is TRBV29-1 and J is TRBJ1-5; 8 bases fit TRBD1. From germline, CDR1 is SQVTM and CDR2 ANQGSEA. V dropped 4 bases and J dropped 6; count of bases not matched to a gene: 8. The CDR3 spans 14 residues. The CDR3 here is CSVGGTGGGQPQHF. CDR3 bases: TGCAGCGTTGGGGGAACAGGGGGAGGTCAGCCCCAGCATTTT.

In this sample, this clone turned up once. The chain couples TRBV4-3 to TRBJ1-4; 7 bases are a match to TRBD1. The ends lost 4 bases at V and 7 bases at J; junction bases unmatched: 3. CDR3 size: 13 residues. Germline V lookup: CDR1 LGHNA, CDR2 YSLEER. CDR3 DNA sequence: TGCGCCAGCAGCCCCCGACAGGGTGAAAAACTGTTTTTT. Encoded protein: CASSPRQGEKLFF.

CDR3 sequence reads: CASSVVNTNTEAFF. The CDR3 region has the DNA TGTGCCAGCAGCGTAGTTAACACGAACACTGAAGCTTTCTTT. The chain is built from TRBV9 and TRBJ1-1; D unclear. V lost 0 bases, J lost 1 base, and 7 bases lay in between. The germline V gene has CDR1 SGDLS and CDR2 YYNGEE. This CDR3 is 14 amino acids long.

This clone was seen once. CDR3 coding DNA: TGTGCCAGCAGGGGGATCGGACAGGGCGGGGATCTCTATGGCTACACCTTC. Translating gives CASRGIGQGGDLYGYTF. The chain employs TRBV5-5 and TRBJ1-2, with 8 bases lining up with TRBD1. The ends lost 5 bases at V and 4 bases at J; junction bases unmatched: 16. Germline CDR1 is SGHKS and CDR2 is YYEKEE (reference sequence). This CDR3 spans 17 amino acids.

This chain links TRBV30 with TRBJ2-3; weak D call: TRBD2 (5 bases). This CDR3 has 14 amino acids. CDR1 is GTSNPN and CDR2 is SVGIG in the germline V gene (reference sequence). V gave up 5 bases and J gave up 4 bases, with 16 bases separating them. As DNA, the CDR3 is TGTGCCTGGGGAGGCCATCGGTCATCAGATACGCAGTATTTT. This sequence encodes CAWGGHRSSDTQYF.

The chain combines TRBV6-5 with TRBJ2-3, with no clear D. V gave up 10 bases and J gave up 0 bases, with 14 bases separating them. There are 14 residues in the CDR3. Germline loops: CDR1 MNHEY, CDR2 SVGAGI. CDR3 amino acids: CATRMATSTDTQYF. The CDR3, as DNA: TGTGCCACCCGAATGGCGACTAGCACAGATACGCAGTATTTT.

The V and J genes are TRBV7-9 and TRBJ2-6, with unresolved D. CDR3 length equals 14 residues. Germline V gene lookup returns CDR1 SEHNR and CDR2 FQNEAQ (reference sequence). Trimming left V 3 bases short and J 0 bases short, with 3 bases between. The CDR3 is CASSFYSGANVLTF. CDR3 coding DNA: TGTGCCAGCAGCTTTTACTCTGGGGCCAACGTCCTGACTTTC.

This chain joins TRBV13 and TRBJ2-7, with TRBD2 identical over 7 bases. This CDR3 spans 17 amino acids. CDR1 and CDR2 from the germline V gene are PRHDT and FYEKMQ (reference sequence). V lost 5 bases and J lost 3; bases outside the gene matches: 16. CDR3 protein: CASSLRRRDYHFYEQYF. Written as DNA, the CDR3 is TGTGCCAGCAGCCTCAGACGCCGGGACTATCATTTCTACGAGCAGTACTTC. Variable domain in full (rest from reference TRBV13 and TRBJ2-7): AAGVIQSPRHLIKEKRETATLKCYPIPRHDTVYWYQQGPGQDPQFLISFYEKMQSDKGSIPDRFSAQQFSDYHSELNMSSLELGDSALYFCASSLRRRDYHFYEQYFGPGTRLTVT.